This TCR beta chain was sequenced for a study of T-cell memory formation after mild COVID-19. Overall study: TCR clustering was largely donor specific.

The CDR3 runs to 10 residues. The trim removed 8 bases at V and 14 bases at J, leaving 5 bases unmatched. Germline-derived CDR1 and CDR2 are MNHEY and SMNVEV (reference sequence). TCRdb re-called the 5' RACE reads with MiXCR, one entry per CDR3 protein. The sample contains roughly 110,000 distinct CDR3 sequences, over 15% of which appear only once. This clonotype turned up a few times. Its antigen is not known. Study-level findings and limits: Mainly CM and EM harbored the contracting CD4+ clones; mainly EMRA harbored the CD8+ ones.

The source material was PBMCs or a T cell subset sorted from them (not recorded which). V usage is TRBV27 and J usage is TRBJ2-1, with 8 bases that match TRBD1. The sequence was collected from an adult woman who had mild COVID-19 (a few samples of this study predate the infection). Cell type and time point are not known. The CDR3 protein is CASGQGLEFF. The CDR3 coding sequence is TGTGCCAGCGGACAGGGCCTCGAGTTCTTC.